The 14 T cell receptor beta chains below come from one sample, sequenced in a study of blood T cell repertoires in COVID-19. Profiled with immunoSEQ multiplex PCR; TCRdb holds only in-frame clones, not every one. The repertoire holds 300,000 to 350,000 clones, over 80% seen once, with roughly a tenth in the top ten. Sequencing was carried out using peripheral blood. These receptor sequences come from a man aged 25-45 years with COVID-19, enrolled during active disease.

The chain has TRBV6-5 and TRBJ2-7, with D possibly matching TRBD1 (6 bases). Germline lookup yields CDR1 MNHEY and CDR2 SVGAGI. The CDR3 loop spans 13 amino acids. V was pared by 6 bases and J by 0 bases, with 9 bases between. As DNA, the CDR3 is TGTGCCAGCAGAGACAGGACCTCCTACGAGCAGTACTTC. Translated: CASRDRTSYEQYF.

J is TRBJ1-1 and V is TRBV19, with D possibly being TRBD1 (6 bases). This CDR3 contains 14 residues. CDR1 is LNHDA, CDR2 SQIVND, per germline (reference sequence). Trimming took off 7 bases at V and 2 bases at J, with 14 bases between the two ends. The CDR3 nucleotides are TGTGCCAGTAATCGAGGACAGAGTAACACTGAAGCTTTCTTT. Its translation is CASNRGQSNTEAFF.

Written as DNA, the CDR3 is TGTGCCAGCAGCCCTTCTAGGTTCCAGCAGTACTTC. Translated, it gives CASSPSRFQQYF. V and J are TRBV7-3 and TRBJ2-7; no clear D. Germline CDR1 and CDR2: SGHTA and FQGTGA. V shed 5 bases and J shed 8 bases, with 13 bases lying between them. The CDR3 spans 12 residues.

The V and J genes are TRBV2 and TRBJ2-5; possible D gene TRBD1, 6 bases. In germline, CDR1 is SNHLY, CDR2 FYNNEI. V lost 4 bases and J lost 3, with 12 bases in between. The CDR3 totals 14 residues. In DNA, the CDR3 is TGTGCCAGCAGTGGACAGGTCAGCAAAGAGACCCAGTACTTC. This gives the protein CASSGQVSKETQYF. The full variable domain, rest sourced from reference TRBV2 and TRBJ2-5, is EPEVTQTPSHQVTQMGQEVILRCVPISNHLYFYWYRQILGQKVEFLVSFYNNEISEKSEIFDDQFSVERPDGSNFTLKIRSTKLEDSAMYFCASSGQVSKETQYFGPGTRLLVL.

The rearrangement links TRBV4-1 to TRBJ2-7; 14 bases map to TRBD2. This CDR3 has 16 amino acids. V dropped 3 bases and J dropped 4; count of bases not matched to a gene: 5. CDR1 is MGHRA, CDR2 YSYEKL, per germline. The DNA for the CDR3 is TGCGCCAGCAGCCACACGGGACTAGCGGGAGAGTACGAGCAGTACTTC. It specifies CASSHTGLAGEYEQYF.

CDR3 region: CASSLGGDQPQHF. The CDR3, as DNA: TGTGCCAGCAGCTTAGGGGGAGATCAGCCCCAGCATTTT. This sequence joins TRBV11-2 and TRBJ1-5; D not resolved. V lost 1 base, J lost 5 bases, and 6 bases lay in between. There are 13 residues in the CDR3. Germline CDR1 is SGHAT and CDR2 is FQNNGV.

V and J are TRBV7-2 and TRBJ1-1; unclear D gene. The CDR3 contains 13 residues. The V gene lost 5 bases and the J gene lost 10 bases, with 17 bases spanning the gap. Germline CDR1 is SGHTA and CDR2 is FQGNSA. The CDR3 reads CASSPLTLLRAFF. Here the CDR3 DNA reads TGTGCCAGCAGCCCGCTGACATTACTGCGAGCTTTCTTT. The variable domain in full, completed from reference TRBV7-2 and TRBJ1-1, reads GAGVSQSPSNKVTEKGKDVELRCDPISGHTALYWYRQSLGQGLEFLIYFQGNSAPDKSGLPSDRFSAERTGGSVSTLTIQRTQQEDSAVYLCASSPLTLLRAFFGQGTRLTVV.

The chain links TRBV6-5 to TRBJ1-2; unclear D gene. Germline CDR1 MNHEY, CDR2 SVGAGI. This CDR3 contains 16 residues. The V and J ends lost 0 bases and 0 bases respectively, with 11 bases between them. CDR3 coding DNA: TGTGCCAGCAGTTACTCCTCAGCGTGGACTAACTATGGCTACACCTTC. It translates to CASSYSSAWTNYGYTF.

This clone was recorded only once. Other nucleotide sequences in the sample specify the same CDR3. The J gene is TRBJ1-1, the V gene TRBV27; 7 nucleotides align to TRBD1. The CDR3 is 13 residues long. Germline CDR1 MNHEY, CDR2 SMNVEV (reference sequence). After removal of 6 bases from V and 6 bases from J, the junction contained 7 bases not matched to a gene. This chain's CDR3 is CASSPRQGAEAFF. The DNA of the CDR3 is TGTGCCAGCAGCCCTCGACAGGGCGCTGAAGCTTTCTTT.

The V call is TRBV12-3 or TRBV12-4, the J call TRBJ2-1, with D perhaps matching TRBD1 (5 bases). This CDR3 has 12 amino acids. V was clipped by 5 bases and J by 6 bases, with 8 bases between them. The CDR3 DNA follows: TGTGCCAGCAGTCCCCAGGGCAATGAGCAGTTCTTC. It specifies CASSPQGNEQFF.

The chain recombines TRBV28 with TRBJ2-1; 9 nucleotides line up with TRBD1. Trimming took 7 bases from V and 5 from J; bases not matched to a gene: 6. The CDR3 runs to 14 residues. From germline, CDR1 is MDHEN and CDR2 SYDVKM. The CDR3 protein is CASNGGQGNNEQFF. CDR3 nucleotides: TGTGCCAGCAACGGGGGACAGGGAAACAATGAGCAGTTCTTC.

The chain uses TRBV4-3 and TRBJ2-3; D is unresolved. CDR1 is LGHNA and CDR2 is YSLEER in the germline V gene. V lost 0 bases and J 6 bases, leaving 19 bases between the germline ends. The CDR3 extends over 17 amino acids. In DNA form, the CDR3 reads TGCGCCAGCAGCCAAGACCCCAGGCAGATCGGCCGGGATACGCAGTATTTT. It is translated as CASSQDPRQIGRDTQYF.

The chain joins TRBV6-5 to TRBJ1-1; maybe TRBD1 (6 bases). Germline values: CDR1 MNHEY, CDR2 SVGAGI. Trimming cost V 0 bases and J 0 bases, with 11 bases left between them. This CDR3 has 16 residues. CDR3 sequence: CASSYSPAGVNTEAFF. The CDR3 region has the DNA TGTGCCAGCAGTTACTCGCCGGCAGGGGTGAACACTGAAGCTTTCTTT.

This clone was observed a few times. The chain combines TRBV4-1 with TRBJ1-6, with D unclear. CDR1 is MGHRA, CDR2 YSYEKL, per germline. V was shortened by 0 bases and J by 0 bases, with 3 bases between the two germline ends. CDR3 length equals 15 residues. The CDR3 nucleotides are TGCGCCAGCAGCCAAGACAGCTCCTATAATTCACCCCTCCACTTT. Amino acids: CASSQDSSYNSPLHF.